These 9 T cell receptor beta chains were all obtained from the same sample, sequenced in a study of T cells in Graves' hyperthyroidism and ophthalmopathy. The TCR beta CDR3 regions underwent amplification using RNA transcripts as the source. A set of HTBI primers served as the primers for a first-round RT-PCR of the TCR CDR3. One entry per CDR3 protein results from TCRdb running MiXCR on the multiplex PCR reads. The sample yields around 300,000 distinct CDR3 sequences, approximately 19% seen once. Source material: blood. The receptors here all came from a man between 45 and 60 years old with Graves' ophthalmopathy.

Concerning this clonotype itself: The junction departs from the called germline gene at one end, perhaps through a read error. The chain couples TRBV7-3 to TRBJ2-3, with 7 bases fitting TRBD2. The CDR3 totals 13 residues. Germline CDR1 SGHTA, CDR2 FQGTGA. In DNA, the CDR3 is TGTGCCAGCAGCTGGACTAGGGGAGATCCGCAGTATTTT. It is translated as CASSWTRGDPQYF.

V gene TRBV27 combines with J gene TRBJ1-2; weak D call: TRBD1 (5 bases). Germline assignment: CDR1 MNHEY and CDR2 SMNVEV (reference sequence). This CDR3 contains 13 residues. V shed 4 bases and J shed 2 bases, with 8 bases lying between them. The CDR3 region has the DNA TGTGCCAGCAGTTCTTGGGACAACTATGGCTACACCTTC. This sequence encodes CASSSWDNYGYTF.

This chain connects TRBV5-1 to TRBJ2-2; unclear D gene. This CDR3 spans 14 amino acids. CDR1 SGHRS and CDR2 YFSETQ come from the germline V gene. Trimming removed 5 bases at V and 5 bases at J, with 13 bases between. CDR3 in DNA: TGCGCCAGCAGGTCGTCCGCCGGTACCGGGGAGCTGTTTTTT. Translation gives CASRSSAGTGELFF.

This clonotype was seen a few times. The V call is TRBV27, the J call TRBJ1-2, with 8 bases identical to TRBD1. Losses at the gene ends were 0 bases for V and 6 bases for J; bases not matched to a gene: 9. The germline CDR1 and CDR2 sequences are MNHEY and SMNVEV (reference sequence). The CDR3 has 16 amino acids. Written as DNA, the CDR3 is TGTGCCAGCAGTTTATCGATCACAGGGGGAGTGAATGGCTACACCTTC. It specifies CASSLSITGGVNGYTF.

This chain connects TRBV5-5 to TRBJ2-7, with D unresolved. This CDR3 has 12 residues. Germline CDR1 and CDR2: SGHKS and YYEKEE (reference sequence). V was trimmed by 0 bases and J by 6 bases, leaving 7 bases between them. The chain's CDR3 is CASSLGQAEQYF. The DNA for the CDR3 is TGTGCCAGCAGCTTGGGGCAGGCCGAGCAGTACTTC. Using reference TRBV5-5 and TRBJ2-7 for the parts outside the CDR3, the full variable domain is DAGVTQSPTHLIKTRGQQVTLRCSPISGHKSVSWYQQVLGQGPQFIFQYYEKEERGRGNFPDRFSARQFPNYSSELNVNALLLGDSALYLCASSLGQAEQYFGPGTRLTVT.

V gene TRBV14 combines with J gene TRBJ1-6, with D perhaps TRBD1 (5 bases). The CDR3 is 15 residues long. Trimming pared 1 base from V and 7 bases from J, leaving 11 bases between. Germline V CDR1 and CDR2: SGHDN, FVKESK. The DNA for the CDR3 is TGTGCCAGCAGCCAAGTGGCAGGGTTAAATTCACCCCTCCACTTT. Its translation: CASSQVAGLNSPLHF. Drawing the rest from reference TRBV14 and TRBJ1-6, the complete variable domain is EAGVTQFPSHSVIEKGQTVTLRCDPISGHDNLYWYRRVMGKEIKFLLHFVKESKQDESGMPNNRFLAERTGGTYSTLKVQPAELEDSGVYFCASSQVAGLNSPLHFGNGTRLTVT.

This clonotype was seen ten or more times. The V call is TRBV5-1, the J call TRBJ2-3; D perhaps matches TRBD2 (5 bases). CDR3 length equals 15 residues. Germline CDR1 SGHRS, CDR2 YFSETQ. V was pared by 2 bases and J by 0 bases, with 10 bases between. Here the CDR3 reads CASSLRGPSTDTQYF. CDR3 DNA sequence: TGCGCCAGCAGCTTACGGGGTCCCAGCACAGATACGCAGTATTTT. Together with reference TRBV5-1 and TRBJ2-3, the CDR3 gives the full variable domain: KAGVTQTPRYLIKTRGQQVTLSCSPISGHRSVSWYQQTPGQGLQFLFEYFSETQRNKGNFPGRFSGRQFSNSRSEMNVSTLELGDSALYLCASSLRGPSTDTQYFGPGTRLTVL.

V usage is TRBV28 and J usage is TRBJ1-2; D is uncertain. The CDR3 covers 14 residues. V was pared by 3 bases and J by 4 bases, with 12 bases between. From germline, CDR1 is MDHEN and CDR2 SYDVKM. The CDR3 loop is CASSFGSRRYGYTF. DNA for the CDR3: TGTGCCAGCAGTTTTGGCAGCCGCCGCTATGGCTACACCTTC.

Ten or more counts support this clonotype. This chain connects TRBV7-9 to TRBJ2-1, with a possible D match to TRBD1 (9 bases). Trimming took off 4 bases at V and 5 bases at J, with 30 bases between the two ends. Germline V gene sequence: CDR1 SEHNR, CDR2 FQNEAQ (reference sequence). The CDR3 runs 20 residues. CDR3 DNA: TGTGCCAGCAGCTCCGGACAGGGGACAGGGAGCGGGAGTGGGAACAATGAGCAGTTCTTC. Protein sequence: CASSSGQGTGSGSGNNEQFF. The whole variable domain, remainder taken from reference TRBV7-9 and TRBJ2-1, is DTGVSQNPRHKITKRGQNVTFRCDPISEHNRLYWYRQTLGQGPEFLTYFQNEAQLEKSRLLSDRFSAERPKGSFSTLEIQRTEQGDSAMYLCASSSGQGTGSGSGNNEQFFGPGTRLTVL.